The 4 T cell receptor beta chains below come from one sample, sequenced in a study of T cell changes during pregnancy in multiple sclerosis. Sequencing was performed with immunoSEQ multiplex PCR; in TCRdb, only in-frame clones are kept and a portion is missing. The table lists 75,000 to 95,000 clones, over 85% of them singletons. The material was CD4+ T cells from peripheral blood mononuclear cells, obtained after pregnancy. These receptors were obtained from a female donor with multiple sclerosis, enrolled in a pregnancy study.

The chain combines TRBV19 with TRBJ2-2; D gene ambiguous. V lost 4 bases and J lost 3, with 9 bases in between. Per the germline V gene, CDR1 is LNHDA and CDR2 is SQIVND (reference sequence). This CDR3 is built from 14 residues. CDR3 DNA: TGTGCCAGTAGTAGACCAGGATACACCGGGGAGCTGTTTTTT. As protein: CASSRPGYTGELFF.

The rearrangement uses TRBV18 and TRBJ2-1, with TRBD1 matching 10 bases. The CDR3 contains 16 residues. Per the germline V gene, CDR1 is KGHSH and CDR2 is LQKENI. V shed 2 bases, J shed 2 bases, and the junction held 3 bases outside the gene matches. CDR3 bases: TGTGCCAGCTCACCAAGGGGGACAGGGGCCTACAATGAGCAGTTCTTC. Translating gives CASSPRGTGAYNEQFF.

In this sample, this clone turned up a few times. Distinct nucleotide sequences in the sample also encode this CDR3. The rearrangement joins TRBV19 to TRBJ1-5, with a possible D match to TRBD1 (5 bases). Trimming cost V 5 bases and J 1 base, with 9 bases left between them. CDR3 length equals 14 residues. Germline assignment: CDR1 LNHDA and CDR2 SQIVND (reference sequence). The CDR3 nucleotides are TGTGCCAGTAGTGTCCAGGGAAGCAATCAGCCCCAGCATTTT. Its translation is CASSVQGSNQPQHF.

The J gene is TRBJ2-2, the V gene TRBV5-1, with 7 bases that match TRBD2. The CDR3 is 15 residues long. The trim removed 1 base at V and 1 base at J, leaving 1 base unmatched. The germline CDR1 and CDR2 sequences are SGHRS and YFSETQ. In nucleotides, the CDR3 is TGCGCCAGCAGCTTGTGGGGGGGGAACACCGGGGAGCTGTTTTTT. Its translation is CASSLWGGNTGELFF.